These 17 T cell receptor beta chains originate from one sample sequenced in a study of T-cell memory formation after mild COVID-19. TCRdb recomputed calls from the 5' RACE reads with MiXCR, one row per CDR3 protein. The sample lists approximately 340,000 distinct CDR3 sequences; 15% to 20% were seen once. The sample taken for sequencing was PBMCs or a T cell subset sorted from them (not recorded which). These receptors all come from a man younger than 30 who had mild COVID-19 (a few samples of this study predate the infection). Cell type and time point are not known.

This clonotype was counted only a few times. The chain combines TRBV11-1 with TRBJ2-1, with D perhaps matching TRBD2 (6 bases). CDR3 length: 15 residues. The germline V and J ends were trimmed by 1 base and 10 bases, with 17 bases remaining between them. Germline CDR1 reads SGHAT; CDR2 reads FQDESV (reference sequence). The CDR3 coding sequence is TGTGCCAGCAGCTTAGGACTAGGCCCCCTTGGGGAGCAGTTCTTC. It encodes CASSLGLGPLGEQFF.

This clonotype was seen a handful of times. The rearrangement joins TRBV10-1 to TRBJ2-3; D unclear. V lost 0 bases, J lost 6 bases, and 4 bases lay in between. The germline V gene has CDR1 WNHNN and CDR2 SYGVQD (reference sequence). The CDR3 is 12 residues long. The CDR3 sequence is CASSESGDTQYF. DNA for the CDR3: TGCGCCAGCAGTGAGTCGGGGGATACGCAGTATTTT.

The genes are TRBV10-3 and TRBJ2-2, with D possibly being TRBD1 or TRBD2 (5 bases each). The V and J ends lost 0 bases and 0 bases respectively, with 11 bases between them. Germline lookup yields CDR1 ENHRY and CDR2 SYGVKD. The CDR3 is made up of 17 amino acids. CDR3 sequence: CAISESMRGSNTGELFF. The CDR3 nucleotides read TGTGCCATCAGTGAGTCGATGAGGGGTTCGAACACCGGGGAGCTGTTTTTT.

The V and J genes are TRBV6-2 or TRBV6-3 and TRBJ2-4, with D perhaps matching TRBD2 (6 bases). Germline V CDR1 and CDR2: MNHEY, SVGEGT. The CDR3 is 17 residues long. V lost 6 bases to trimming and J lost 0 bases, with 18 bases between them. CDR3: CASSPGLIPLAKNIQYF. The CDR3 region has the DNA TGTGCCAGCAGCCCGGGACTTATCCCTCTAGCCAAAAACATTCAGTACTTC.

The gene calls are TRBV28 and TRBJ1-2; D ambiguous. Trimming took 4 bases from V and 4 from J, leaving 13 bases between them. This CDR3 is 14 amino acids long. The germline CDR1 and CDR2 sequences are MDHEN and SYDVKM. The DNA of the CDR3 is TGTGCCAGCAGTTCGGCCACAGAAATCTATGGCTACACCTTC. Translation: CASSSATEIYGYTF.

The rearrangement joins TRBV6-2 or TRBV6-3 to TRBJ1-2; D is unclear. CDR3 size: 10 residues. The germline gives CDR1 MNHEY, CDR2 SVGEGT. The V gene lost 5 bases and the J gene lost 5 bases, with 3 bases spanning the gap. The DNA of the CDR3 is TGTGCCAGCAGTCATTATGGCTACACCTTC. Protein sequence: CASSHYGYTF.

The chain joins TRBV7-3 to TRBJ1-4; perhaps TRBD1 as D (6 bases). The CDR3 loop spans 16 amino acids. The germline V and J ends were trimmed by 5 bases and 8 bases, with 21 bases remaining between them. Per the germline V gene, CDR1 is SGHTA and CDR2 is FQGTGA. The CDR3 protein is CASSRRRTSQGEKLFF. The CDR3, as DNA: TGTGCCAGCAGCCGACGGAGGACTTCGCAGGGGGAAAAACTGTTTTTT.

The sample holds a few counts of this clonotype. V and J are TRBV4-2 and TRBJ1-4; the D is unclear. CDR1 is LGHNA, CDR2 YNFKEQ, per germline. This CDR3 spans 15 amino acids. Trimming took 0 bases from V and 2 from J, leaving 7 bases between them. The CDR3 loop reads CASSQEGWTNEKLFF. DNA of the CDR3: TGTGCCAGCAGCCAAGAGGGGTGGACTAATGAAAAACTGTTTTTT.

This clonotype was seen repeatedly, ten times or more. The chain has TRBV15 and TRBJ1-6; D is unresolved. The CDR3 has 12 amino acids. From germline, CDR1 is LNHNV and CDR2 YYDKDF (reference sequence). Trimming shortened V by 0 bases and J by 9 bases, and 3 bases separated the two germline ends. The CDR3 is CATSRDLSPLHF. The CDR3 coding sequence is TGTGCCACCAGCAGAGATCTTTCACCCCTCCACTTT.

This chain uses TRBV5-1 with TRBJ1-5; 7 bases agree with TRBD1. This CDR3 is built from 13 residues. Germline V gene sequence: CDR1 SGHRS, CDR2 YFSETQ. The ends lost 4 bases at V and 7 bases at J; junction bases unmatched: 5. CDR3 coding DNA: TGCGCCAGCAGCGCGACAGGGCCCCAGCCCCAGCATTTT. This gives the protein CASSATGPQPQHF.

This clonotype turned up a few times. The rearrangement joins TRBV5-1 to TRBJ1-1; 11 nucleotides match TRBD1. Losses at the gene ends were 4 bases for V and 0 bases for J; bases not matched to a gene: 5. Germline V gene sequence: CDR1 SGHRS, CDR2 YFSETQ. This CDR3 comprises 16 residues. CDR3 nucleotides: TGCGCCAGCAGCCGACCGGACAGGGGGCTGAACACTGAAGCTTTCTTT. It translates to CASSRPDRGLNTEAFF.

This clonotype has a count of ten or more. The V gene is TRBV2, the J gene TRBJ2-7; tentatively, D is TRBD2 (6 bases). The length of the CDR3 is 13 residues. From germline, CDR1 is SNHLY and CDR2 FYNNEI. V lost 1 base and J 6 bases, leaving 10 bases between the germline ends. The CDR3 spells CASSEVKEGEQYF. The CDR3 DNA follows: TGTGCCAGCAGTGAAGTCAAGGAGGGCGAGCAGTACTTC.

This chain connects TRBV21-1 to TRBJ2-7; the D call TRBD2 from the table was never checked on the DNA. TRBV21-1 corresponds to a pseudogene. This CDR3 region has 13 residues. CDR3 coding DNA: TGTGCCAGCAGCGTACGGGACTCCCAGCCGCAGTACGTC. Its protein is CASSVRDSQPQYV.

The J gene is TRBJ1-5, the V gene TRBV12-3 or TRBV12-4; 7 bases map to TRBD1. Unmatched junction bases numbered 15, after V lost 7 bases and J lost 6 bases. The CDR3 spans 16 residues. CDR3 in amino acids: CASTYTENRGPQPQHF. The CDR3 DNA reads as TGTGCCAGCACCTATACTGAAAACAGGGGTCCTCAGCCCCAGCATTTT.

This chain links TRBV20-1 with TRBJ1-1; D gene uncertain. V lost 7 bases and J lost 4, with 13 bases in between. The CDR3 is made up of 12 amino acids. The germline V gene has CDR1 DFQATT and CDR2 SNEGSKA (reference sequence). The CDR3 protein is CSVKAGGTEAFF. In DNA, the CDR3 is TGCAGTGTAAAGGCAGGAGGCACTGAAGCTTTCTTT.

This clonotype has more than one count but fewer than ten. This rearrangement joins TRBV6-1 to TRBJ2-7; maybe TRBD2 (6 bases). This CDR3 contains 14 residues. The germline V gene has CDR1 MNHNS and CDR2 SASEGT. V lost 4 bases, J lost 9 bases, and 19 bases lay in between. This chain's CDR3 is CASSVSEGGTWQYF. For the CDR3, the DNA is TGTGCCAGCAGTGTGAGCGAGGGAGGTACGTGGCAGTACTTC.

This clonotype was counted a few times. The chain employs TRBV4-1 and TRBJ2-2; TRBD1 might be the D (6 bases). The CDR3 is 15 residues long. V was trimmed by 3 bases and J by 3 bases, leaving 11 bases between them. Germline V CDR1 and CDR2: MGHRA, YSYEKL. The CDR3, as DNA: TGCGCCAGCAGCCACCCAGGGGAATACACCGGGGAGCTGTTTTTT. Protein sequence: CASSHPGEYTGELFF.